The 20 T cell receptor beta chains below were found in one sample sequenced in a study of early T cells in non-severe SARS-CoV-2 infection. TCRdb reanalysed the 5' RACE reads using MiXCR and keeps one entry per CDR3 protein. The table includes about 55,000 distinct CDR3 sequences, under 7.5% detected once. This material consisted of whole blood, taken at baseline. The receptor source for this set is an adult who was a healthcare worker with PCR-confirmed SARS-CoV-2 infection or an uninfected control (not recorded which).

This clonotype has a count of ten or more. The chain joins TRBV28 to TRBJ1-1; D is unclear. The CDR3 covers 12 residues. Trimming pared 2 bases from V and 7 bases from J, leaving 8 bases between. From germline, CDR1 is MDHEN and CDR2 SYDVKM. For the CDR3, the DNA is TGTGCCAGCAGTTTAGAGGCAGGTGAAGCTTTCTTT. Amino acids: CASSLEAGEAFF.

This clonotype was found many times. This chain joins TRBV12-3 or TRBV12-4 and TRBJ2-3, with D hard to call. This CDR3 spans 16 amino acids. Trimming left V 0 bases short and J 4 bases short, with 14 bases between. The CDR3 DNA is TGTGCCAGCAGTTTAGCGCTGAGTCGGTCGTCAGATACGCAGTATTTT. This codes for CASSLALSRSSDTQYF.

At least ten counts were recorded for this clonotype. The chain combines TRBV4-2 with TRBJ2-3; 8 bases are a match to TRBD2. V dropped 4 bases and J dropped 6; count of bases not matched to a gene: 9. The CDR3 extends over 15 amino acids. The V gene's germline CDR1 is LGHNA and CDR2 YNFKEQ. The CDR3 sequence: CASSPASGPPDTQYF. The DNA of the CDR3 is TGTGCCAGCAGCCCCGCTAGCGGGCCCCCGGATACGCAGTATTTT.

This clonotype has ten or more counts. This chain links TRBV28 with TRBJ2-1, with TRBD1 identical over 9 bases. CDR1 is MDHEN and CDR2 is SYDVKM in the germline V gene. V shed 7 bases and J 5 bases; nucleotides not matched to a gene: 9. This CDR3 is 15 amino acids long. The CDR3 nucleotides are TGTGCCAGCACCCGTGGACAGGGGCGAAACAATGAGCAGTTCTTC. Translated: CASTRGQGRNNEQFF.

This sequence joins TRBV6-6 and TRBJ1-2; D not certain. This CDR3 is built from 10 residues. Looked up from germline, CDR1 is MNHNY and CDR2 is SVGAGI (reference sequence). V was clipped by 7 bases and J by 6 bases, with 6 bases between them. CDR3 in amino acids: CASTPNGYTF. The CDR3 DNA reads TGTGCCAGCACCCCAAATGGCTACACCTTC.

This clonotype has ten or more counts. This chain uses TRBV6-1 with TRBJ2-5; TRBD1 matches at 8 bases. V shed 1 base, J shed 4 bases, and the junction held 11 bases outside the gene matches. CDR3 length: 17 residues. Germline assignment: CDR1 MNHNS and CDR2 SASEGT. The CDR3, as DNA: TGTGCCAGCAGTGAAGTTGTGACAGGGGTTCTCCCAGAGACCCAGTACTTC. Protein: CASSEVVTGVLPETQYF.

In its sample, this clonotype was seen a few times. The chain has TRBV5-5 and TRBJ2-7; D gene ambiguous. The CDR3 runs to 13 residues. Trimming shortened V by 0 bases and J by 7 bases, and 11 bases separated the two germline ends. The germline CDR1 and CDR2 sequences are SGHKS and YYEKEE (reference sequence). This CDR3 is CASSLAMTEEQYF. The CDR3 bases are TGTGCCAGCAGCTTGGCGATGACGGAGGAGCAGTACTTC.

The gene calls are TRBV19 and TRBJ1-2, with D possibly TRBD1 on 5 matching bases. The V gene's germline CDR1 is LNHDA and CDR2 SQIVND (reference sequence). The CDR3 is 13 residues long. V dropped 3 bases and J dropped 4 bases, with 9 bases sitting between them. The CDR3 is CASSISDSYGYTF. CDR3 nucleotides: TGTGCCAGTAGTATTTCCGACAGCTATGGCTACACCTTC. The full variable domain, its missing parts supplied by reference TRBV19 and TRBJ1-2, is DGGITQSPKYLFRKEGQNVTLSCEQNLNHDAMYWYRQDPGQGLRLIYYSQIVNDFQKGDIAEGYSVSREKKESFPLTVTSAQKNPTAFYLCASSISDSYGYTFGSGTRLTVV.

This clonotype turned up a few times. The genes are TRBV20-1 and TRBJ1-5, with 8 bases fitting TRBD1. The CDR3 is 14 amino acids. Unmatched junction bases numbered 9, after V lost 6 bases and J lost 5 bases. The germline V gene encodes CDR1 DFQATT and CDR2 SNEGSKA (reference sequence). CDR3 sequence: CSATGQVIHQPQHF. The CDR3 DNA reads as TGCAGTGCGACGGGACAGGTCATTCATCAGCCCCAGCATTTT.

V gene TRBV5-4 combines with J gene TRBJ1-1, with 7 bases fitting TRBD1. Germline V gives CDR1 SGHNT, CDR2 YYREEE (reference sequence). The CDR3 loop spans 15 amino acids. With 4 bases clipped from V and 4 bases from J, the junction kept 10 bases outside the gene matches. The CDR3 sequence is CASSTDPGGTTEAFF. In DNA form, the CDR3 reads TGTGCCAGCAGCACTGACCCAGGGGGTACCACTGAAGCTTTCTTT.

J is TRBJ2-4 and V is TRBV6-5, with D perhaps matching TRBD1 (6 bases). CDR3 length: 18 amino acids. The germline CDR1 and CDR2 sequences are MNHEY and SVGAGI. The V and J ends lost 10 bases and 2 bases respectively, with 27 bases between them. CDR3 loop: CATPRGQRFIVSKNIQYF. The CDR3 bases are TGTGCCACACCCCGCGGACAGAGGTTTATTGTGTCCAAAAACATTCAGTACTTC.

Ten or more counts support this clonotype. This chain connects TRBV30 to TRBJ2-7; no clear D gene. Germline V gene data show CDR1 as GTSNPN and CDR2 as SVGIG (reference sequence). Trimming cost V 3 bases and J 2 bases, with 11 bases left between them. The CDR3 is 13 amino acids. CDR3 in amino acids: CAWSGLSPYEQYF. The CDR3 DNA is TGTGCCTGGAGCGGCCTCTCCCCCTACGAGCAGTACTTC.

This clonotype was seen at least ten times. This sequence joins TRBV20-1 and TRBJ2-7, with a possible D match to TRBD2 (6 bases). V lost 3 bases to trimming and J lost 2 bases, with 8 bases between them. Germline lookup yields CDR1 DFQATT and CDR2 SNEGSKA (reference sequence). This CDR3 has 12 amino acids. The CDR3 here is CSASGGTYEQYF. The CDR3 DNA is TGCAGTGCTAGCGGGGGTACCTACGAGCAGTACTTC.

The chain joins TRBV28 to TRBJ1-1; D not resolved. Germline V lookup: CDR1 MDHEN, CDR2 SYDVKM. The V gene lost 2 bases and the J gene lost 4 bases, with 14 bases spanning the gap. This CDR3 spans 15 amino acids. This CDR3 is CASSLGYSGFTEAFF. Written as DNA, the CDR3 is TGTGCCAGCAGTTTAGGCTATAGTGGATTCACTGAAGCTTTCTTT.

The chain has TRBV7-9 and TRBJ2-3; 7 nucleotides line up with TRBD1. Germline loops: CDR1 SEHNR, CDR2 FQNEAQ (reference sequence). This CDR3 region has 13 residues. V shed 5 bases, J shed 4 bases, and the junction held 3 bases outside the gene matches. The CDR3 region is CASSTGVADTQYF. The DNA for the CDR3 is TGTGCCAGCAGCACAGGGGTGGCAGATACGCAGTATTTT.

The chain employs TRBV5-1 and TRBJ2-6; D remains ambiguous. Germline V gene lookup returns CDR1 SGHRS and CDR2 YFSETQ. Trimming cost V 4 bases and J 1 base, with 12 bases left between them. The length of the CDR3 is 16 residues. As DNA, the CDR3 is TGCGCCAGCAGCCCCGAGGTGGGGTCTGGGGCCAACGTCCTGACTTTC. Protein: CASSPEVGSGANVLTF.

Only a few counts were recorded for this clonotype. This chain links TRBV7-2 with TRBJ2-3; D remains ambiguous. The CDR3 covers 14 residues. Germline CDR1 and CDR2: SGHTA and FQGNSA. Trimming took off 1 base at V and 1 base at J, with 6 bases between the two ends. The DNA of the CDR3 is TGTGCCAGCAGCTTAGTAGCCCGCACAGATACGCAGTATTTT. Translation gives CASSLVARTDTQYF.

This clonotype came up many times. The chain is built from TRBV28 and TRBJ1-3, with unresolved D. In germline, CDR1 is MDHEN, CDR2 SYDVKM. The CDR3 spans 15 residues. Trimming stripped 3 bases from V and 2 bases from J, with 11 bases between. The CDR3: CASSFPGFAGNTIYF. Here the CDR3 DNA reads TGTGCCAGCAGTTTTCCGGGGTTTGCTGGAAACACCATATATTTT.

In its sample, this clonotype was seen a few times. V and J are TRBV25-1 and TRBJ2-1, with TRBD2 identical over 8 bases. CDR3 length: 18 amino acids. Germline CDR1 and CDR2: MGHDK and SYGVNS. The ends lost 3 bases at V and 8 bases at J; junction bases unmatched: 18. The CDR3 loop is CASSELSQAGARVDEQFF. CDR3 DNA sequence: TGTGCCAGCAGTGAGCTCTCCCAAGCGGGGGCCAGAGTGGATGAGCAGTTCTTC. Variable domain in full (rest from reference TRBV25-1 and TRBJ2-1): EADIYQTPRYLVIGTGKKITLECSQTMGHDKMYWYQQDPGMELHLIHYSYGVNSTEKGDLSSESTVSRIRTEHFPLTLESARPSHTSQYLCASSELSQAGARVDEQFFGPGTRLTVL.

There are a few counts of this clonotype. This chain connects TRBV4-2 to TRBJ2-3; a weak D match, TRBD2 (5 bases). The length of the CDR3 is 15 residues. The V end lost 0 bases, the J end lost 6 bases, and 13 bases lay between the germline ends. Germline V gives CDR1 LGHNA, CDR2 YNFKEQ. The CDR3 loop reads CASSQDWTSPDTQYF. CDR3 coding DNA: TGTGCCAGCAGCCAAGATTGGACTTCTCCGGATACGCAGTATTTT.